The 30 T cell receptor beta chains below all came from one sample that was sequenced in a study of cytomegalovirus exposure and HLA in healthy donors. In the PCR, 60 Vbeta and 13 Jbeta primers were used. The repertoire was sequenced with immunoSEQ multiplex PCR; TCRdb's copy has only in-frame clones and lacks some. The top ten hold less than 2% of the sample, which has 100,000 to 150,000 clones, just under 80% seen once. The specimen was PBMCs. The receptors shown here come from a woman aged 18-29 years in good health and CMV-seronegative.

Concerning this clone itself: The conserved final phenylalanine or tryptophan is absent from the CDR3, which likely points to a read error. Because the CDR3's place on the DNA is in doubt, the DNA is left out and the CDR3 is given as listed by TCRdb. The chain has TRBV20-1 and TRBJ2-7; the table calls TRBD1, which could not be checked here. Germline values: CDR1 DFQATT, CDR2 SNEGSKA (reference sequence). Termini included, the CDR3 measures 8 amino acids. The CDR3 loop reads CSATGEGA.

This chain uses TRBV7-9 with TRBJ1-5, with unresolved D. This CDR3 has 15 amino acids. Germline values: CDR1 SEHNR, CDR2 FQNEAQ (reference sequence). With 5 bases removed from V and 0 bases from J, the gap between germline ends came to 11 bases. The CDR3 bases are TGTGCCAGCAGCATAGGAGGGCTTAGCAATCAGCCCCAGCATTTT. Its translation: CASSIGGLSNQPQHF.

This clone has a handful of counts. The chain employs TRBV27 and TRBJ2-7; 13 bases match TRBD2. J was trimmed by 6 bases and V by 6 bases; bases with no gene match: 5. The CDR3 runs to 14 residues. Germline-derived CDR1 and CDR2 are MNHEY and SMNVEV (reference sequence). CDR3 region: CASSSGTSGIEQYF. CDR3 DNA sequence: TGTGCCAGCAGCAGTGGGACTAGCGGGATCGAGCAGTACTTC.

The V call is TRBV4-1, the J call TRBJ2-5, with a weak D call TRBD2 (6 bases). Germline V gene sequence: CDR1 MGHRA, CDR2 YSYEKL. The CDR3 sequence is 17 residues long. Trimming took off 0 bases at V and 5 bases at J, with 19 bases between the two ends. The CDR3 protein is CASSQDRRAGLEETQYF. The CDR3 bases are TGCGCCAGCAGCCAAGATCGTAGAGCGGGCCTGGAGGAGACCCAGTACTTC.

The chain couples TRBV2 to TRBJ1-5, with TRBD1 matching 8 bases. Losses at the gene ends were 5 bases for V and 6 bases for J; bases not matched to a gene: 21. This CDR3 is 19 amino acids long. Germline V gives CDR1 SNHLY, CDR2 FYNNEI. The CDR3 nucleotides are TGTGCCAGCAGTTCACAAGCAGAGGAACAGGGGGTAGGTAGTCAGCCCCAGCATTTT. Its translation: CASSSQAEEQGVGSQPQHF.

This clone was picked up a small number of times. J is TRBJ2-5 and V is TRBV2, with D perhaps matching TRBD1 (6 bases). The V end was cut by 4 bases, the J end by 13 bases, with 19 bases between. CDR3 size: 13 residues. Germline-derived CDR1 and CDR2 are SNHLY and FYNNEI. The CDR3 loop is CASSASGQAIAYF. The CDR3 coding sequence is TGTGCCAGCAGTGCCTCGGGACAAGCCATAGCGTACTTC.

CDR3 residues: CASSQGGEEKLFF. The CDR3 DNA sequence: TGTGCCAGCAGCCAAGGGGGGGAGGAAAAACTGTTTTTT. The V gene is TRBV4-2, the J gene TRBJ1-4; weak D call: TRBD1 (5 bases). The CDR3 extends over 13 amino acids. Germline CDR1 reads LGHNA; CDR2 reads YNFKEQ. Deletions cut 1 base from V and 8 bases from J, with 8 bases between.

In DNA form, the CDR3 reads TGTGCCAGCAGCGCTACTAGCCGTAATTCCTACGAGCAGTACTTC. Protein sequence: CASSATSRNSYEQYF. V is TRBV21-1 and J is TRBJ2-7; the table assigns TRBD2, which was not confirmed against the DNA. TRBV21-1 counts as a pseudogene. The CDR3 length is 15 residues.

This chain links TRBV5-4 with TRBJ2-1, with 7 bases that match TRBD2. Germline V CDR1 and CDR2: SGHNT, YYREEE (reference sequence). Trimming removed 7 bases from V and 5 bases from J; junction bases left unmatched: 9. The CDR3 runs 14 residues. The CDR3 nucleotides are TGTGCCAGCGCCCGGGAGGTAATCAACAATGAGCAGTTCTTC. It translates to CASAREVINNEQFF.

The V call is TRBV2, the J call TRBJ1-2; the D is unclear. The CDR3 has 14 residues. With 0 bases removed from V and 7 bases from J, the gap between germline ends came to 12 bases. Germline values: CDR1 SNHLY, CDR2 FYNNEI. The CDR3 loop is CASSEAPEWSGYTF. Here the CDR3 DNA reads TGTGCCAGCAGTGAAGCGCCCGAGTGGTCTGGCTACACCTTC.

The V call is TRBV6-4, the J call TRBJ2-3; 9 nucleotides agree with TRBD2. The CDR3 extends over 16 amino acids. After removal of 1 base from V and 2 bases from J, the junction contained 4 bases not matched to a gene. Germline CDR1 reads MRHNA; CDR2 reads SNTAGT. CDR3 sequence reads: CASSDFAGGSTDTQYF. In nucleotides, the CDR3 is TGTGCCAGCAGTGACTTTGCGGGAGGGTCCACAGATACGCAGTATTTT.

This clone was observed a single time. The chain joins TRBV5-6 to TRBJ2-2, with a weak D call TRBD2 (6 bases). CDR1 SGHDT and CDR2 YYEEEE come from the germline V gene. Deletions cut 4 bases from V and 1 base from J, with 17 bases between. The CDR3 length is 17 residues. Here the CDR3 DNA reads TGTGCCAGCAGCAGAAGGCTAGCGTTAAGGAACACCGGGGAGCTGTTTTTT. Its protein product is CASSRRLALRNTGELFF.

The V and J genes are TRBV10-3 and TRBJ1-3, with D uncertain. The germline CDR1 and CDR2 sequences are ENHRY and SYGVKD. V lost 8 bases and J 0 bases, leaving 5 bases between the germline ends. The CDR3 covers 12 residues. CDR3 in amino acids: CAIGGSGNTIYF. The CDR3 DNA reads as TGTGCCATCGGAGGCTCTGGAAACACCATATATTTT.

As DNA, the CDR3 is TGTGCCAGAGGGGCAAAGAACACTGAAGCTTTCTTT. Translated, it gives CARGAKNTEAFF. J is TRBJ1-1 and V is TRBV5-7; D might be TRBD1 (5 bases). TRBV5-7 is flagged as an ORF with uncertain function. The V gene lost 8 bases and the J gene lost 1 base, with 9 bases spanning the gap. The CDR3 extends over 12 amino acids.

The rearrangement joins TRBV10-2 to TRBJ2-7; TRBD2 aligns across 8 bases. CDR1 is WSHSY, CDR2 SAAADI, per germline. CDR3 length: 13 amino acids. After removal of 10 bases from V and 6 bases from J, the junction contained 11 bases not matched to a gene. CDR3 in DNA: TGCGCCACCCTCTATGGGGCGGGGGGCGAGCAGTACTTC. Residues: CATLYGAGGEQYF.

In DNA form, the CDR3 reads TGCGCCAGCAGCCCGGGACTAGCGGGATATGAGCAGTACTTC. Amino acids: CASSPGLAGYEQYF. This chain uses TRBV5-1 with TRBJ2-7, with 13 bases aligning to TRBD2. Germline trimming cut 4 bases from V and 7 bases from J; bases unmatched to any gene: 5. Germline CDR1 reads SGHRS; CDR2 reads YFSETQ. CDR3 length: 14 residues.

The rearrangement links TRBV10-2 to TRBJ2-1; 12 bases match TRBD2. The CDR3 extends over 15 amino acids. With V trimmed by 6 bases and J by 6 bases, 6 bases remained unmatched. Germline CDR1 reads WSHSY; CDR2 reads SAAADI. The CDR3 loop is CASRMTSGSTNEQFF. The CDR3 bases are TGCGCCAGCAGGATGACTAGCGGGAGTACCAATGAGCAGTTCTTC.

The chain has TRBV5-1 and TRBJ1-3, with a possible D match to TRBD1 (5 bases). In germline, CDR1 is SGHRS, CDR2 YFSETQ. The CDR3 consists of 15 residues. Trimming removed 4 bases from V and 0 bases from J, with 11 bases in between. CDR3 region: CASSPDSASGNTIYF. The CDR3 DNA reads TGCGCCAGCAGCCCCGACAGCGCCTCTGGAAACACCATATATTTT.

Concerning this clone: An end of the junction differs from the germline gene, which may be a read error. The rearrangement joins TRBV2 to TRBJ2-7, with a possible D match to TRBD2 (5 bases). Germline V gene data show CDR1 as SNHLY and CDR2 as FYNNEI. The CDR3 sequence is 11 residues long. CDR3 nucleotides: TGTGCCAGCAGTGCCCTAGCCGAACCTTTTTTC. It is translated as CASSALAEPFF.

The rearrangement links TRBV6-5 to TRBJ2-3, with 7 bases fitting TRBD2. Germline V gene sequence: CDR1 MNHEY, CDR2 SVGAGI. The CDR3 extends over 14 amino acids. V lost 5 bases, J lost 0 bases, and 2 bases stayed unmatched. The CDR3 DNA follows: TGTGCCAGCAGTCTAGCGGTTAGCACAGATACGCAGTATTTT. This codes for CASSLAVSTDTQYF.

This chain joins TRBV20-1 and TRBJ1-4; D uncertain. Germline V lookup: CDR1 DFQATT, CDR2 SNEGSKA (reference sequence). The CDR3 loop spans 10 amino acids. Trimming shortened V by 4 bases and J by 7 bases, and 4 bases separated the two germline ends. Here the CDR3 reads CSAKSEKLFF. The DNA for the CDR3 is TGCAGTGCTAAGAGTGAAAAACTGTTTTTT.

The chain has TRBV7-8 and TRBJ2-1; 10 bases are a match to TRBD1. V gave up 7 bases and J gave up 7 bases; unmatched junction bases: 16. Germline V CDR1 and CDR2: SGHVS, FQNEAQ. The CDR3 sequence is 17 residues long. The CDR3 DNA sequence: TGTGCCAGCATCCCACAGAATTGGGACAGGGGCCATAATGAGCAGTTCTTC. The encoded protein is CASIPQNWDRGHNEQFF.

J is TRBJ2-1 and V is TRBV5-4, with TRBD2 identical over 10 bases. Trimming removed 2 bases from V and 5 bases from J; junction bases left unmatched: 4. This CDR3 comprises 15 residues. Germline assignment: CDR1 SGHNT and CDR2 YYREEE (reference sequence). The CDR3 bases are TGTGCCAGCAGCTTAGCGGGAGGGAGCAACAATGAGCAGTTCTTC. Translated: CASSLAGGSNNEQFF. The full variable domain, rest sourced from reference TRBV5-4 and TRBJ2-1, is ETGVTQSPTHLIKTRGQQVTLRCSSQSGHNTVSWYQQALGQGPQFIFQYYREEENGRGNFPPRFSGLQFPNYSSELNVNALELDDSALYLCASSLAGGSNNEQFFGPGTRLTVL.

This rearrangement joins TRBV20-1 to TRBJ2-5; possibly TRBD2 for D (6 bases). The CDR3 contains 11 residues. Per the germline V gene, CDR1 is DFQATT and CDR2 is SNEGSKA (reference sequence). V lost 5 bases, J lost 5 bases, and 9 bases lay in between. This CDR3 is CSAGSGETQYF. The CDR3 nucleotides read TGCAGTGCTGGGAGCGGGGAGACCCAGTACTTC.

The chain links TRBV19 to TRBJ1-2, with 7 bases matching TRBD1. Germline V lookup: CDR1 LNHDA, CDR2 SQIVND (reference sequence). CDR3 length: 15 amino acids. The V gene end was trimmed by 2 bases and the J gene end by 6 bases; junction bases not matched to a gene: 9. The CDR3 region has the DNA TGTGCCAGTAGTATATCTACAGGGGAAAGGGATGGCTACACCTTC. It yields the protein CASSISTGERDGYTF.

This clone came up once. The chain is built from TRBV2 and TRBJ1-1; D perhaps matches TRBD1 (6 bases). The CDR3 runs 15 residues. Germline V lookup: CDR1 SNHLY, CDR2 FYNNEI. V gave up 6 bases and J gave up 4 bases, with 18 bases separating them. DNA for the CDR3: TGTGCCAGCAGCCCAGGGGATCACATCGGCACTGAAGCTTTCTTT. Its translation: CASSPGDHIGTEAFF.

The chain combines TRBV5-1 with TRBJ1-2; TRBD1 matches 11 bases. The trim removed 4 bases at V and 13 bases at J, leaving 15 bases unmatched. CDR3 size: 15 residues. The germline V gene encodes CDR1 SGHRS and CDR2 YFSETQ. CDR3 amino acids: CASSLDSGTGGRGTF. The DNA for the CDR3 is TGCGCCAGCAGCCTTGACTCCGGGACAGGGGGTCGCGGCACCTTC.

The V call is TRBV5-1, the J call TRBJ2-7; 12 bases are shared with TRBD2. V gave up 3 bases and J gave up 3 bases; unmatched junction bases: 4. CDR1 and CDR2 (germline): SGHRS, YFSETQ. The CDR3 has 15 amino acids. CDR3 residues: CASSSGLAGIYEQYF. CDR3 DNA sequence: TGCGCCAGCAGCTCCGGACTAGCGGGAATCTACGAGCAGTACTTC. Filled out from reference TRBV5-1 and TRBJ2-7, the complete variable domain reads KAGVTQTPRYLIKTRGQQVTLSCSPISGHRSVSWYQQTPGQGLQFLFEYFSETQRNKGNFPGRFSGRQFSNSRSEMNVSTLELGDSALYLCASSSGLAGIYEQYFGPGTRLTVT.

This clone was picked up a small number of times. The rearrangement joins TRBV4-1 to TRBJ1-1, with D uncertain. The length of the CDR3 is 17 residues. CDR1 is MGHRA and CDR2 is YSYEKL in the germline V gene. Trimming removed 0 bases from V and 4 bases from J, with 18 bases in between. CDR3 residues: CASSQETAWEATTEAFF. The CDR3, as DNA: TGCGCCAGCAGCCAAGAAACCGCCTGGGAGGCAACCACTGAAGCTTTCTTT.

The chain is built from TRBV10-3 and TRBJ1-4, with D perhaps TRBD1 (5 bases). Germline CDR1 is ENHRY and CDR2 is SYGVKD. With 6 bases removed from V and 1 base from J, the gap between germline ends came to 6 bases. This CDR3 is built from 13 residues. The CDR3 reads CAISQGTNEKLFF. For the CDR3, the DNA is TGTGCCATCAGCCAGGGAACTAATGAAAAACTGTTTTTT.